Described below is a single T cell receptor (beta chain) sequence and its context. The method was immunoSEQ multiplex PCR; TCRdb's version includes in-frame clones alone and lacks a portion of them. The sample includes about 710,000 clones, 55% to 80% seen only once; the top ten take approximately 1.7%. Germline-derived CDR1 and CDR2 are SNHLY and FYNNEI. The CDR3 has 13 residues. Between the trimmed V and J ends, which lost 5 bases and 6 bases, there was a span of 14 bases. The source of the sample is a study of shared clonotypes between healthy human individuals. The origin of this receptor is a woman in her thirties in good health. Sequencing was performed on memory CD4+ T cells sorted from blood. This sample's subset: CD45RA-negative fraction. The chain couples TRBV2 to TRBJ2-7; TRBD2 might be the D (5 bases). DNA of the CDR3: TGTGCCAGCAGTTACGGGATAAGCCCCGAGCAGTACTTC. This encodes CASSYGISPEQYF. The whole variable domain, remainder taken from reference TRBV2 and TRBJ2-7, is EPEVTQTPSHQVTQMGQEVILRCVPISNHLYFYWYRQILGQKVEFLVSFYNNEISEKSEIFDDQFSVERPDGSNFTLKIRSTKLEDSAMYFCASSYGISPEQYFGPGTRLTVT.